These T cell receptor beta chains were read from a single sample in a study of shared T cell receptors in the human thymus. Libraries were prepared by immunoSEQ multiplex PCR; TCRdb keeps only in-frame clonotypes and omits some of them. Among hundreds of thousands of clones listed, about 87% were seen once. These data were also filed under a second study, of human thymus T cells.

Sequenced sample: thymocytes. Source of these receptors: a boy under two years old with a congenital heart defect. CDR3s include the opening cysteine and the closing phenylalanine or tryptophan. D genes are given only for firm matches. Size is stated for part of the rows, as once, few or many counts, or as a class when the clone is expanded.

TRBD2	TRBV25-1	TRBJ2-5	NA	CASTEAVVAGVTETQYF	TGTGCCAGCACCGAGGCCGTTGTAGCGGGAGTGACAGAGACCCAGTACTTC
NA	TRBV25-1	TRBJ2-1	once	CASSPGTLSGYNEQFF	TGTGCCAGCAGCCCCGGGACTCTGAGCGGTTACAATGAGCAGTTCTTC
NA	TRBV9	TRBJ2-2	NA	CASSVGGSNTGELFF	TGTGCCAGCAGCGTAGGGGGCTCGAACACCGGGGAGCTGTTTTTT
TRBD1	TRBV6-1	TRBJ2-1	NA	CASSANHRGDEQFF	TGTGCCAGCAGTGCGAATCACAGGGGTGATGAGCAGTTCTTC
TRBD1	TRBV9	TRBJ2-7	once	CASSVTPGQGASDEQYF	TGTGCCAGCAGCGTTACGCCGGGACAGGGGGCGAGCGACGAGCAGTACTTC
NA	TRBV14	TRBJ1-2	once	CASSSQGLGGGYTF	TGTGCCAGCAGCTCACAGGGTTTAGGAGGCGGCTACACCTTC
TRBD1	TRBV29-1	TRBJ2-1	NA	CSVEPGQFPQWPPYNEQFF	TGCAGCGTTGAGCCGGGACAGTTCCCCCAATGGCCCCCATACAATGAGCAGTTCTTC
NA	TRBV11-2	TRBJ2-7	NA	CASSLETLINTHNF	TGTGCCAGCAGCTTAGAGACATTGATCAATACGCATAACTTC
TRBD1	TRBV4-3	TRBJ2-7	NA	CASSQTGGSSGEYPYEQYF	TGCGCCAGCAGCCAAACAGGGGGCAGCAGCGGGGAATATCCCTACGAGCAGTACTTC
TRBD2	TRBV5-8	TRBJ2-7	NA	CASNRPAGGTYEQYF	TGTGCCAGCAACCGACCAGCGGGGGGAACCTACGAGCAGTACTTC
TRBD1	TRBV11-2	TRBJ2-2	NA	CASSLDPGRGSGELFF	TGTGCCAGCAGCTTAGATCCTGGCAGGGGGTCCGGGGAGCTGTTTTTT
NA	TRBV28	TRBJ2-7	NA	CASKEGATLGTSHEQYF	TGTGCCAGCAAGGAAGGGGCGACCCTGGGGACATCCCACGAGCAGTACTTC
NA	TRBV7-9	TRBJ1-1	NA	CASSLGGRRENTEAFF	TGTGCCAGCAGCTTGGGGGGGAGGCGAGAGAACACTGAAGCTTTCTTT
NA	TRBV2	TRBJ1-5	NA	CASAGGASNQPQHF	TGTGCCAGTGCCGGGGGGGCAAGCAATCAGCCCCAGCATTTT
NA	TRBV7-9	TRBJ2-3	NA	CASSTFTDTQYF	TGTGCCAGCAGCACTTTTACAGATACGCAGTATTTT
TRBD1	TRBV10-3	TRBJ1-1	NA	CAISEGQGPAFF	TGTGCCATCAGTGAGGGACAGGGGCCAGCTTTCTTT
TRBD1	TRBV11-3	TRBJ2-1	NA	CASSPIPGGNEQFF	TGTGCCAGCAGCCCCATTCCAGGGGGCAATGAGCAGTTCTTC
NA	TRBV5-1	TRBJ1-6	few	CASSSEAPSSYNSPLHF	TGCGCCAGCAGCTCGGAGGCCCCGAGCTCCTATAATTCACCCCTCCACTTT
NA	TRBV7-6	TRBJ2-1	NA	CASSPERKTYNEQFF	TGTGCCAGCAGCCCCGAGCGGAAAACCTACAATGAGCAGTTCTTC
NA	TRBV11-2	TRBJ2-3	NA	CASSLFRGQDTQYF	TGTGCCAGCAGCTTATTCAGGGGTCAAGATACGCAGTATTTT
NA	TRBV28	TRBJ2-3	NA	CASRPGHIYSSTDTQYF	TGTGCCAGCCGACCGGGACATATCTACTCTAGCACAGATACGCAGTATTTT
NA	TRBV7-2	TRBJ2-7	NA	CASSFSGNEQYF	TGTGCCAGCAGCTTCTCCGGGAACGAGCAGTACTTC
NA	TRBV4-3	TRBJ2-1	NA	CASSQGTPRGDEQFF	TGCGCCAGCAGCCAGGGGACCCCCAGGGGCGATGAGCAGTTCTTC
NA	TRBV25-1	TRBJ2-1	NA	CASSDRVKPHNEQFF	TGTGCCAGCAGTGACCGGGTCAAACCACACAATGAGCAGTTCTTC
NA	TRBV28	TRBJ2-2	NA	CATDRRGDTGELFF	TGTGCCACCGATCGGAGGGGCGACACCGGGGAGCTGTTTTTT
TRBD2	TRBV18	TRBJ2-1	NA	CASSPVREGEQFF	TGTGCCAGCTCACCAGTGCGGGAGGGCGAGCAGTTCTTC
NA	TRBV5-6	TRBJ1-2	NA	CASKKDSRRSGYTF	TGTGCCAGCAAGAAAGACAGTCGTCGATCTGGCTACACCTTC
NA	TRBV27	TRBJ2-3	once	CASSRMTARITDTQYF	TGTGCCAGCAGTAGAATGACAGCCCGAATCACAGATACGCAGTATTTT
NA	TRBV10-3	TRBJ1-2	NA	CAISEDRKTHGYTF	TGTGCCATCAGTGAGGACAGGAAAACTCATGGCTACACCTTC
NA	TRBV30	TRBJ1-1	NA	CAWSVTPQNTEAFF	TGTGCCTGGAGTGTAACCCCACAGAACACTGAAGCTTTCTTT
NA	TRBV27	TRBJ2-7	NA	CASSATANYEQYF	TGTGCCAGCAGTGCGACAGCGAACTACGAGCAGTACTTC
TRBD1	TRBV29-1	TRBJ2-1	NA	CSVEVGGSHNEQFF	TGCAGCGTTGAGGTAGGGGGCTCACACAATGAGCAGTTCTTC
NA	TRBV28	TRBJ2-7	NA	CASSFRTYPYEQYF	TGTGCCAGCAGTTTTCGGACATATCCCTACGAGCAGTACTTC
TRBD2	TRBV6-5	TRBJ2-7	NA	CASSYSREAYEQYF	TGTGCCAGCAGTTATTCCCGGGAGGCCTACGAGCAGTACTTC
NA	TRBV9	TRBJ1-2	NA	CASSVDGGALNYGYTF	TGTGCCAGCAGCGTAGACGGCGGGGCCCTTAACTATGGCTACACCTTC
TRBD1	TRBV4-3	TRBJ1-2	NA	CASSQDLVSDRENYGYTF	TGCGCCAGCAGCCAAGATCTAGTATCGGACAGGGAGAACTATGGCTACACCTTC
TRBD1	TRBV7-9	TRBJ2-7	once	CASSLLCRGTGFEEQYF	TGTGCCAGCAGCTTATTGTGCCGTGGGACAGGGTTTGAAGAGCAGTACTTC
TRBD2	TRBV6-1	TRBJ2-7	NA	CASSLQRERTYEQYF	TGTGCCAGCAGCTTACAGCGGGAGAGGACCTACGAGCAGTACTTC
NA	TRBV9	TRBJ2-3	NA	CASSSPTGTRVSDTQYF	TGTGCCAGCAGCTCACCCACCGGGACTCGGGTATCAGATACGCAGTATTTT
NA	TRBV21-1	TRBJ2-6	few	CASSKVDTSGANVLTF	TGTGCCAGCAGCAAAGTAGATACCTCTGGGGCCAACGTCCTGACTTTC
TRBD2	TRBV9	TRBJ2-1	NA	CASSPRLTSGTDNEQFF	TGTGCCAGCAGCCCCCGACTGACTAGCGGGACCGACAATGAGCAGTTCTTC
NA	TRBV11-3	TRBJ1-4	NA	CASSDTTRDNATNEKLFF	TGTGCCAGCAGCGATACCACCCGGGACAATGCAACTAATGAAAAACTGTTTTTT